Each of the 31 T cell receptor beta chains below was sequenced from the same sample in a study of Ad26.COV2.S vaccination and SARS-CoV-2 variants. The sample's treatment: about 20 received Ad26.COV2.S at low or high dose, single or two shots; roughly five received placebo; per-sample allocation not given. Collection of samples fell on day 63 after the first vaccine or placebo injection. The table came from immunoSEQ multiplex PCR; TCRdb's copy has only in-frame clones and leaves some out. The sample carries a few hundred thousand clones, roughly 85% recorded once. The material was peripheral blood, obtained in a trial of Ad26.COV2.S vaccine versus placebo. Receptor source: a person aged 18-65 years who received the Ad26.COV2.S COVID-19 vaccine or a placebo.

CDR3 nucleotides: TGTGCCAGTAGTACAGCATTATATTCTCAGCCCCAGCATTTT. Translated: CASSTALYSQPQHF. This chain uses TRBV19 with TRBJ1-5; D is unclear. CDR1 LNHDA and CDR2 SQIVND come from the germline V gene (reference sequence). The CDR3 runs to 14 residues. V was trimmed by 4 bases and J by 6 bases, leaving 13 bases between them.

The V call is TRBV4-1, the J call TRBJ1-2; D uncertain. There are 13 residues in the CDR3. The germline CDR1 and CDR2 sequences are MGHRA and YSYEKL. The V and J ends lost 0 bases and 5 bases respectively, with 7 bases between them. As DNA, the CDR3 is TGCGCCAGCAGCCAAGATGGAGGTTATGGCTACACCTTC. Translating gives CASSQDGGYGYTF.

This chain joins TRBV7-6 and TRBJ2-1; the D gene is possibly TRBD1 (6 bases). The germline V and J ends were trimmed by 5 bases and 0 bases, with 14 bases remaining between them. CDR3 size: 16 residues. Germline V gene data show CDR1 as SGHVS and CDR2 as FNYEAQ. CDR3 coding DNA: TGTGCCAGCAGCAACTACAGGGCCAGCTCCTACAATGAGCAGTTCTTC. Translated, it gives CASSNYRASSYNEQFF.

A note on this clone: The junction departs from the called germline gene at one end, perhaps through a read error. The genes are TRBV24-1 and TRBJ1-2; D perhaps matches TRBD1 (6 bases). The CDR3 covers 11 residues. Per the germline V gene, CDR1 is KGHDR and CDR2 is SFDVKD. CDR3: CATERGVLGAF. The CDR3 DNA is TGTGCCACCGAGAGAGGGGTGCTGGGGGCTTTC.

The CDR3 here is CASSDLAGLNYGYTF. In DNA form, the CDR3 reads TGTGCCAGCAGTGACTTAGCGGGACTTAACTATGGCTACACCTTC. The chain uses TRBV6-4 and TRBJ1-2; tentatively, D is TRBD1 (5 bases). This CDR3 region has 15 residues. V dropped 1 base and J dropped 1 base, with 10 bases sitting between them. Germline loops: CDR1 MRHNA, CDR2 SNTAGT.

J is TRBJ1-2 and V is TRBV29-1, with 7 bases lining up with TRBD1. In germline, CDR1 is SQVTM, CDR2 ANQGSEA. V shed 6 bases and J 2 bases; nucleotides not matched to a gene: 9. There are 14 residues in the CDR3. Here the CDR3 reads CSVGRQGANYGYTF. CDR3 in DNA: TGCAGCGTAGGCCGACAGGGAGCGAACTATGGCTACACCTTC.

This chain joins TRBV5-4 and TRBJ2-1; TRBD1 is a possible D gene (5 bases). The CDR3 consists of 11 residues. V lost 8 bases and J lost 12, with 15 bases in between. The germline V gene has CDR1 SGHNT and CDR2 YYREEE (reference sequence). The CDR3 nucleotides are TGTGCCAGTCAGAGGCAGGGTTTGCAGTTCTTC. It encodes CASQRQGLQFF.

The rearrangement joins TRBV19 to TRBJ2-1; tentative D call: TRBD2 (6 bases). Trimming removed 5 bases at V and 6 bases at J, with 11 bases between. Germline-derived CDR1 and CDR2 are LNHDA and SQIVND (reference sequence). There are 13 residues in the CDR3. DNA for the CDR3: TGTGCCAGTAGTTCGGGAGTAGCCAATGAGCAGTTCTTC. Protein product: CASSSGVANEQFF.

The chain recombines TRBV18 with TRBJ1-1; maybe TRBD1 (6 bases). This CDR3 comprises 13 residues. Germline loops: CDR1 KGHSH, CDR2 LQKENI. Trimming took 6 bases from V and 7 from J, leaving 15 bases between them. The CDR3 reads CASSDLQGNEAFF. For the CDR3, the DNA is TGTGCCAGCTCGGATCTACAGGGCAATGAAGCTTTCTTT.

This chain uses TRBV5-1 with TRBJ1-2, with 8 bases that match TRBD1. The CDR3 consists of 13 residues. Trimming took 4 bases from V and 7 from J; bases not matched to a gene: 6. Germline CDR1 SGHRS, CDR2 YFSETQ. The CDR3 loop reads CASSVGQGAGYTF. The CDR3 bases are TGCGCCAGCAGCGTTGGACAGGGAGCTGGCTACACCTTC.

V gene TRBV27 combines with J gene TRBJ2-3; D ambiguous. Trimming took 3 bases from V and 3 from J, leaving 7 bases between them. The length of the CDR3 is 13 residues. The germline V gene encodes CDR1 MNHEY and CDR2 SMNVEV (reference sequence). The chain's CDR3 is CASSFRATDTQYF. The CDR3 DNA sequence: TGTGCCAGCAGTTTCCGAGCGACAGATACGCAGTATTTT.

This chain links TRBV28 with TRBJ2-3, with 8 bases fitting TRBD1. The CDR3 spans 13 residues. V lost 6 bases and J lost 1; bases outside the gene matches: 0. CDR1 and CDR2 from the germline V gene are MDHEN and SYDVKM. The CDR3 protein is CASRQGGTDTQYF. CDR3 DNA: TGTGCCAGCAGACAGGGGGGCACAGATACGCAGTATTTT.

V and J are TRBV18 and TRBJ2-1; no reliable D call. V was trimmed by 4 bases and J by 0 bases, leaving 10 bases between them. Germline lookup yields CDR1 KGHSH and CDR2 LQKENI. The CDR3 contains 15 residues. The CDR3 DNA follows: TGTGCCAGCTCACTAACACAGAGCTCCTACAATGAGCAGTTCTTC. This gives the protein CASSLTQSSYNEQFF.

V gene TRBV7-8 combines with J gene TRBJ2-7; no clear D gene. Germline CDR1 reads SGHVS; CDR2 reads FQNEAQ. CDR3 length: 13 amino acids. The V end lost 5 bases, the J end lost 2 bases, and 10 bases lay between the germline ends. CDR3 in amino acids: CASSPVGTYEQYV. The CDR3 DNA follows: TGTGCCAGCAGCCCGGTGGGAACCTACGAGCAGTACGTC.

The chain has TRBV6-1 and TRBJ2-7; D is unresolved. Trimming removed 3 bases from V and 1 base from J, with 7 bases in between. CDR3 length: 13 amino acids. Germline loops: CDR1 MNHNS, CDR2 SASEGT. The CDR3 is CASSEAPSYEQYV. CDR3 DNA sequence: TGTGCCAGCAGTGAGGCACCTTCCTACGAGCAGTACGTC.

The J gene is TRBJ2-1, the V gene TRBV21-1; the DNA was not used to check the table's D call, TRBD2. TRBV21-1 is designated a pseudogene. The CDR3 consists of 15 residues. The CDR3 sequence is CASSTSLPTYNEQFF. The CDR3 nucleotides are TGTGCCAGCAGCACTAGTCTACCGACCTACAATGAGCAGTTCTTC.

The chain has TRBV7-3 and TRBJ2-2; possibly TRBD1 for D (5 bases). The CDR3 has 17 residues. Germline V gene lookup returns CDR1 SGHTA and CDR2 FQGTGA. V lost 3 bases and J 0 bases, leaving 14 bases between the germline ends. This CDR3 reads CASSFGDSYANTGELFF. CDR3 nucleotide sequence: TGTGCCAGCAGCTTCGGTGACAGTTACGCGAACACCGGGGAGCTGTTTTTT.

The chain couples TRBV6-5 to TRBJ1-2, with D tentatively TRBD1 (5 bases). Trimming pared 9 bases from V and 8 bases from J, leaving 22 bases between. CDR1 MNHEY and CDR2 SVGAGI come from the germline V gene. The CDR3 has 14 residues. Here the CDR3 DNA reads TGTGCCAGTTTATCCGGGACCCTTAGCCGGGGCTACACCTTC. Its translation: CASLSGTLSRGYTF.

This rearrangement joins TRBV21-1 to TRBJ2-7; the DNA was not used to check the table's D call, TRBD2. TRBV21-1 is tagged as a pseudogene. CDR3 size: 12 residues. The CDR3 loop reads CASKGGAYEQYV. The DNA of the CDR3 is TGTGCCAGCAAGGGGGGGGCCTACGAGCAGTACGTC.

This chain links TRBV5-8 with TRBJ2-1; TRBD2 agrees at 13 bases. The germline V gene encodes CDR1 SGHTS and CDR2 YDEGEE. V gave up 4 bases and J gave up 8 bases; unmatched junction bases: 3. This CDR3 is 14 amino acids long. CDR3: CASSRGLAGDEQFF. The CDR3 DNA reads TGTGCCAGCAGCAGAGGACTAGCGGGAGATGAGCAGTTCTTC.

V is TRBV2 and J is TRBJ1-1; D not certain. This CDR3 has 14 residues. CDR1 SNHLY and CDR2 FYNNEI come from the germline V gene. V was cut by 3 bases and J by 1 base, with 9 bases left in between. CDR3 protein: CASSDRTGNTEAFF. The DNA of the CDR3 is TGTGCCAGCAGTGATCGGACGGGGAACACTGAAGCTTTCTTT.

The V gene is TRBV7-2, the J gene TRBJ2-7, with 8 bases lining up with TRBD2. Germline CDR1 is SGHTA and CDR2 is FQGNSA. V gave up 6 bases and J gave up 4 bases; unmatched junction bases: 8. This CDR3 has 14 amino acids. CDR3 protein: CASSTSGGVYEQYF. CDR3 sequence (DNA): TGTGCCAGCAGTACTAGCGGCGGCGTTTACGAGCAGTACTTC.

V and J are TRBV18 and TRBJ1-1; the match to TRBD1 covers 7 bases. This CDR3 spans 15 amino acids. Losses at the gene ends were 1 base for V and 1 base for J; bases not matched to a gene: 3. Looked up from germline, CDR1 is KGHSH and CDR2 is LQKENI. The CDR3 region is CASSPRQGTNTEAFF. Here the CDR3 DNA reads TGTGCCAGCTCACCACGACAGGGTACGAACACTGAAGCTTTCTTT. The whole variable domain, remainder taken from reference TRBV18 and TRBJ1-1, is NAGVMQNPRHLVRRRGQEARLRCSPMKGHSHVYWYRQLPEEGLKFMVYLQKENIIDESGMPKERFSAEFPKEGPSILRIQQVVRGDSAAYFCASSPRQGTNTEAFFGQGTRLTVV.

V usage is TRBV7-2 and J usage is TRBJ1-6, with 10 bases identical to TRBD1. CDR1 is SGHTA and CDR2 is FQGNSA in the germline V gene. CDR3 size: 17 residues. Losses at the gene ends were 1 base for V and 7 bases for J; bases not matched to a gene: 7. The CDR3 nucleotides are TGTGCCAGCAGCTTAGTTGCTACGGGACAGGGGAATTCACCCCTCCACTTT. It translates to CASSLVATGQGNSPLHF.

The rearrangement links TRBV5-4 to TRBJ2-5; a weak D match, TRBD1 (6 bases). The ends were cut back, 2 bases at V and 4 bases at J, with 15 bases in the middle. Germline CDR1 is SGHNT and CDR2 is YYREEE (reference sequence). There are 15 residues in the CDR3. The CDR3 is CASSFYPGAPETQYF. As DNA, the CDR3 is TGTGCCAGCAGCTTTTATCCAGGGGCCCCAGAGACCCAGTACTTC.

The gene calls are TRBV2 and TRBJ2-2, with unresolved D. Trimming stripped 2 bases from V and 4 bases from J, with 8 bases between. The CDR3 sequence is 14 residues long. Germline CDR1 SNHLY, CDR2 FYNNEI. The CDR3 nucleotides are TGTGCCAGCAGTGAATCCAGAAGCACCGGGGAGCTGTTTTTT. It specifies CASSESRSTGELFF.

The chain couples TRBV21-1 to TRBJ2-7; the table's D call of TRBD2 was not tested on the DNA. TRBV21-1 constitutes a pseudogene. This CDR3 spans 15 amino acids. The chain's CDR3 is CASSKVRGNSYEQYV. CDR3 DNA: TGTGCCAGCAGCAAAGTCCGGGGGAACTCCTACGAGCAGTACGTC.

The V and J genes are TRBV11-2 and TRBJ2-7, with D possibly TRBD1 on 5 matching bases. This CDR3 spans 15 amino acids. In germline, CDR1 is SGHAT, CDR2 FQNNGV. Trimming left V 6 bases short and J 0 bases short, with 15 bases between. CDR3 nucleotides: TGTGCCAGCAGGCCTCCGCAGGGAAGCTCCTACGAGCAGTACGTC. Translation: CASRPPQGSSYEQYV.

This clone occurred once. The chain uses TRBV6-2 or TRBV6-3 and TRBJ1-5; tentative D call: TRBD1 (6 bases). The CDR3 has 18 residues. Trimming pared 4 bases from V and 2 bases from J, leaving 21 bases between. Germline-derived CDR1 and CDR2 are MNHEY and SVGEGT. The CDR3 loop reads CASSFRQDRPLGNQPQHF. DNA for the CDR3: TGTGCCAGCAGTTTCCGACAGGATCGGCCGCTTGGCAATCAGCCCCAGCATTTT.

V and J are TRBV5-1 and TRBJ2-5; D possibly corresponds to TRBD2 (7 bases). CDR1 is SGHRS, CDR2 YFSETQ, per germline. The CDR3 extends over 17 amino acids. Trimming pared 0 bases from V and 4 bases from J, leaving 19 bases between. The DNA of the CDR3 is TGCGCCAGCAGCTTGGCTTATTCCCCGGGGGGCCCAGAGACCCAGTACTTC. Encoded protein: CASSLAYSPGGPETQYF.

The chain employs TRBV5-5 and TRBJ2-3, with unresolved D. This CDR3 region has 15 residues. The germline V gene has CDR1 SGHKS and CDR2 YYEKEE (reference sequence). V was pared by 2 bases and J by 1 base, with 11 bases between. The CDR3 sequence is CASSLFSHGTDTQYF. CDR3 sequence (DNA): TGTGCCAGCAGCTTATTCAGCCATGGCACAGATACGCAGTATTTT.